The next 7 T cell receptor beta chains were all read from a single sample in a study of shared clonotypes between healthy human individuals (dated by TCRdb to 2019 to 2021). Libraries were made using the immunoSEQ multiplex PCR assay. The immuneACCESS repertoire file appears here via TCRdb, limited to in-frame rearrangements. These files lack a portion of the clones; in checked studies, under half of the deficit traces to unresolved V genes, and the cause of the others is not known. For this sample the table gives 850,000 to 1,200,000 clones, of which 65% to 80% were detected only once. Together, the top ten hold approximately 1.5% of the sample. Sequenced input: memory CD4+ T cells sorted from blood. In light of the paper, this sample's cell subset or site label describes: CD45RA-negative fraction. The receptors were gathered from a man aged 18 to 29 in good health.

The rearrangement joins TRBV13 to TRBJ2-7, with 9 bases fitting TRBD2. This CDR3 is 14 amino acids long. Looked up from germline, CDR1 is PRHDT and CDR2 is FYEKMQ (reference sequence). The V and J ends lost 0 bases and 5 bases, in that order; junction bases with no gene match: 2. In DNA form, the CDR3 reads TGTGCCAGCAGCTTAGGCAGCGGGAGGCACGAGCAGTACTTC. This translates into CASSLGSGRHEQYF.

This CDR3 reads CASSSGQGDGRGYTF. As DNA, the CDR3 is TGTGCCAGCAGCTCAGGACAGGGGGACGGTCGTGGCTACACCTTC. This chain uses TRBV7-3 with TRBJ1-2; 10 bases map to TRBD1. After removal of 4 bases from V and 7 bases from J, the junction contained 9 bases not matched to a gene. Germline V gives CDR1 SGHTA, CDR2 FQGTGA. The CDR3 has 15 amino acids.

In regard to this clone: A far larger clone is just one base off, so this is likely a read error. CDR3 coding DNA: TGTGCCAACAGTTATGGACAGGACCACTCCTACGAGCAGTACTTC. Protein: CANSYGQDHSYEQYF. The rearrangement uses TRBV6-5 and TRBJ2-7, with 7 nucleotides matching TRBD1. CDR1 MNHEY and CDR2 SVGAGI come from the germline V gene. This CDR3 spans 15 amino acids.

V is TRBV6-5 and J is TRBJ2-7; weak D call: TRBD2 (5 bases). Per the germline V gene, CDR1 is MNHEY and CDR2 is SVGAGI. Trimming removed 0 bases at V and 3 bases at J, with 15 bases between. CDR3 size: 16 residues. This chain's CDR3 is CASSYSIIRGLYEQYF. CDR3 sequence (DNA): TGTGCCAGCAGTTACTCGATTATAAGAGGGCTCTACGAGCAGTACTTC.

The gene calls are TRBV19 and TRBJ2-2; the D gene is possibly TRBD1 (5 bases). There are 16 residues in the CDR3. The ends were cut back, 6 bases at V and 2 bases at J, with 16 bases in the middle. Germline CDR1 is LNHDA and CDR2 is SQIVND (reference sequence). CDR3 sequence reads: CASRGRVQQNTGELFF. Here the CDR3 DNA reads TGTGCCAGTAGGGGCAGGGTCCAACAAAACACCGGGGAGCTGTTTTTT.

In this sample, this clone turned up a few times. This chain links TRBV7-2 with TRBJ2-7; 9 positions agree with TRBD1. The CDR3 totals 15 residues. With 5 bases clipped from V and 1 base from J, the junction kept 6 bases outside the gene matches. Germline V gives CDR1 SGHTA, CDR2 FQGNSA. CDR3 region: CASSHGQGLSYEQYF. The CDR3 DNA reads as TGTGCCAGCAGCCATGGACAGGGGTTATCCTACGAGCAGTACTTC.

This clone was observed a single time. This chain uses TRBV29-1 with TRBJ2-1; no clear D gene. CDR3 length equals 11 residues. Germline CDR1 SQVTM, CDR2 ANQGSEA. V was clipped by 4 bases and J by 7 bases, with 8 bases between them. Here the CDR3 DNA reads TGCAGCGTTGTTGAAAGAAATGAGCAGTTCTTC. Translation gives CSVVERNEQFF.